These 26 T cell receptor beta chains came from one sample sequenced in a study of cytomegalovirus exposure and HLA in healthy donors. Data came from immunoSEQ multiplex PCR; TCRdb stores just in-frame clones and leaves some out. The sample holds 120,000 or so clones, roughly 90% seen once. Sequenced: PBMCs. These receptors all come from a woman between 18 and 30 years old in good health and CMV-seronegative.

The V call is TRBV5-4, the J call TRBJ2-1, with 11 bases fitting TRBD2. The CDR3 totals 14 residues. The V gene end was trimmed by 3 bases and the J gene end by 15 bases; junction bases not matched to a gene: 11. Germline V CDR1 and CDR2: SGHNT, YYREEE (reference sequence). Here the CDR3 DNA reads TGTGCCAGCAGCTCGTTAGCGGGGGGGCCGGTATGGTTCTTC. This codes for CASSSLAGGPVWFF.

The CDR3 is CASSLVGAIWGTRTSNEQFF. The DNA of the CDR3 is TGTGCCAGCAGCTTAGTTGGGGCGATATGGGGGACTCGCACTAGCAATGAGCAGTTCTTC. The chain uses TRBV11-3 and TRBJ2-1; possible D gene TRBD2, 6 bases. V lost 1 base to trimming and J lost 6 bases, with 28 bases between them. Germline V lookup: CDR1 SGHNT, CDR2 YENEEA. CDR3 size: 20 residues.

This clone was recorded a few times. The chain couples TRBV7-2 to TRBJ2-7; TRBD2 matches at 7 bases. Germline loops: CDR1 SGHTA, CDR2 FQGNSA. CDR3 length: 14 amino acids. V lost 6 bases and J lost 2; bases outside the gene matches: 7. The CDR3 spells CASSLDTSAYEQYF. The CDR3 nucleotides are TGTGCCAGCAGTCTCGATACTAGCGCCTACGAGCAGTACTTC. Supplemented by reference TRBV7-2 and TRBJ2-7, the full variable domain reads GAGVSQSPSNKVTEKGKDVELRCDPISGHTALYWYRQSLGQGLEFLIYFQGNSAPDKSGLPSDRFSAERTGGSVSTLTIQRTQQEDSAVYLCASSLDTSAYEQYFGPGTRLTVT.

The chain's CDR3 is CASSRRDTEAFF. CDR3 DNA sequence: TGTGCCAGCAGCCGACGGGACACTGAAGCTTTCTTT. This chain links TRBV5-4 with TRBJ1-1; no clear D gene. Between the trimmed V and J ends, which lost 4 bases and 3 bases, there was a span of 7 bases. Germline V gene data show CDR1 as SGHNT and CDR2 as YYREEE (reference sequence). This CDR3 region has 12 residues. The full variable domain, rest sourced from reference TRBV5-4 and TRBJ1-1, is ETGVTQSPTHLIKTRGQQVTLRCSSQSGHNTVSWYQQALGQGPQFIFQYYREEENGRGNFPPRFSGLQFPNYSSELNVNALELDDSALYLCASSRRDTEAFFGQGTRLTVV.

CDR3 in amino acids: CASSYLGQGNTEAFF. CDR3 DNA sequence: TGTGCCAGCAGTTACCTTGGACAGGGGAACACTGAAGCTTTCTTT. V and J are TRBV6-6 and TRBJ1-1, with 8 bases fitting TRBD1. With 2 bases clipped from V and 1 base from J, the junction kept 3 bases outside the gene matches. The CDR3 consists of 15 residues. Germline assignment: CDR1 MNHNY and CDR2 SVGAGI (reference sequence).

V gene TRBV28 combines with J gene TRBJ1-2; D ambiguous. V lost 3 bases to trimming and J lost 7 bases, with 9 bases between them. In germline, CDR1 is MDHEN, CDR2 SYDVKM. The CDR3 runs 12 residues. The CDR3 loop is CASSLRGFGYTF. The CDR3 nucleotides are TGTGCCAGCAGTTTGAGAGGGTTTGGCTACACCTTC.

The chain links TRBV27 to TRBJ1-1; a weak D match, TRBD1 (6 bases). The V gene lost 6 bases and the J gene lost 5 bases, with 13 bases spanning the gap. CDR1 is MNHEY, CDR2 SMNVEV, per germline (reference sequence). This CDR3 contains 13 residues. The CDR3 spells CASSLGGGTEAFF. CDR3 DNA sequence: TGTGCCAGCAGCCTGGGAGGGGGTACTGAAGCTTTCTTT.

The rearrangement links TRBV18 to TRBJ1-2; unclear D gene. Looked up from germline, CDR1 is KGHSH and CDR2 is LQKENI. Trimming pared 3 bases from V and 5 bases from J, leaving 10 bases between. This CDR3 comprises 13 residues. The CDR3 region is CASSPIVEYGYTF. The CDR3 DNA reads as TGTGCCAGCTCACCCATAGTAGAGTATGGCTACACCTTC.

The chain links TRBV6-1 to TRBJ1-3, with 7 bases lining up with TRBD1. V dropped 4 bases and J dropped 4; count of bases not matched to a gene: 13. CDR1 and CDR2 (germline): MNHNS, SASEGT. The CDR3 totals 17 residues. The CDR3 loop is CASSANPTGTLGNTIYF. CDR3 bases: TGTGCCAGCAGTGCCAACCCGACAGGGACGCTCGGAAACACCATATATTTT.

The J gene is TRBJ2-7, the V gene TRBV7-6; D remains ambiguous. This CDR3 region has 13 residues. V lost 2 bases and J 7 bases, leaving 12 bases between the germline ends. Germline assignment: CDR1 SGHVS and CDR2 FNYEAQ. The CDR3 here is CASSLSLSQEQYF. The DNA of the CDR3 is TGTGCCAGCAGCTTAAGCTTATCTCAAGAGCAGTACTTC.

The rearrangement uses TRBV11-3 and TRBJ2-1; 14 positions match TRBD2. This CDR3 has 18 amino acids. Germline V gene sequence: CDR1 SGHNT, CDR2 YENEEA. V shed 5 bases and J 8 bases; nucleotides not matched to a gene: 14. Written as DNA, the CDR3 is TGTGCCAGCAGCCGTGGGACTAGCGGGGGCCTCCGCTGGGATGAGCAGTTCTTC. Translating gives CASSRGTSGGLRWDEQFF.

This rearrangement joins TRBV28 to TRBJ2-7; TRBD1 matches at 8 bases. Germline V lookup: CDR1 MDHEN, CDR2 SYDVKM. This CDR3 has 12 amino acids. Trimming took 8 bases from V and 4 from J; bases not matched to a gene: 4. The CDR3 reads CASSQGAYEQYF. As DNA, the CDR3 is TGTGCCAGCTCGCAGGGGGCTTACGAGCAGTACTTC.

The CDR3 nucleotides are TGTGCCAGTAGTGGTCCGGGGGGGGCGAACAATCAGCCCCAGCATTTT. Its translation: CASSGPGGANNQPQHF. V and J are TRBV19 and TRBJ1-5, with a tentative D call TRBD1 (6 bases). Trimming took 5 bases from V and 3 from J, leaving 17 bases between them. CDR1 and CDR2 from the germline V gene are LNHDA and SQIVND (reference sequence). This CDR3 region has 16 residues.

This clone is a singleton in its sample. The chain uses TRBV13 and TRBJ1-2; D is uncertain. This CDR3 is 15 amino acids long. Trimming shortened V by 3 bases and J by 2 bases, and 13 bases separated the two germline ends. The germline CDR1 and CDR2 sequences are PRHDT and FYEKMQ (reference sequence). The CDR3 DNA reads as TGTGCCAGCAGCTTTACGGTAGTACCCAACTATGGCTACACCTTC. Amino acid sequence: CASSFTVVPNYGYTF.

The chain is built from TRBV25-1 and TRBJ2-1; D remains unclear. The V gene's germline CDR1 is MGHDK and CDR2 SYGVNS. There are 11 residues in the CDR3. V was trimmed by 6 bases and J by 3 bases, leaving 3 bases between them. CDR3 protein: CASSLYNEQFF. CDR3 bases: TGTGCCAGCAGCCTCTACAATGAGCAGTTCTTC.

The chain couples TRBV7-2 to TRBJ2-7; maybe TRBD2 (7 bases). In germline, CDR1 is SGHTA, CDR2 FQGNSA. V dropped 2 bases and J dropped 4 bases, with 15 bases sitting between them. The CDR3 sequence is 15 residues long. The CDR3 nucleotides read TGTGCCAGCAGCTTATCGGGGGAGGGGGTTTACGAGCAGTACTTC. Translation: CASSLSGEGVYEQYF.

The V and J genes are TRBV5-4 and TRBJ2-7; D remains ambiguous. Deletions cut 4 bases from V and 4 bases from J, with 12 bases between. The CDR3 contains 13 residues. Germline V lookup: CDR1 SGHNT, CDR2 YYREEE (reference sequence). CDR3 region: CASSDGALYEQYF. The CDR3 DNA follows: TGTGCCAGCAGCGACGGAGCCCTTTACGAGCAGTACTTC.

This chain joins TRBV2 and TRBJ1-1, with TRBD1 matching 7 bases. V shed 9 bases and J 7 bases; nucleotides not matched to a gene: 11. Germline V lookup: CDR1 SNHLY, CDR2 FYNNEI. The CDR3 consists of 13 residues. CDR3 DNA sequence: TGTGCCAGTAGGGGGACAGTCGGGTATGAAGCTTTCTTT. Amino acid sequence: CASRGTVGYEAFF.

The chain couples TRBV11-1 to TRBJ2-1; 10 bases fit TRBD1. Per germline, CDR1 SGHAT and CDR2 FQDESV (reference sequence). Trimming at V came to 0 bases and at J to 2 bases, leaving 4 bases not matched to a gene. CDR3 length: 17 amino acids. CDR3 bases: TGTGCCAGCAGCTTAGCAACCGGGACAGGGGCCTACAATGAGCAGTTCTTC. Residues: CASSLATGTGAYNEQFF.

CDR3 sequence: CASSEKRSSYNSPLHF. In DNA form, the CDR3 reads TGTGCCAGCAGTGAGAAGCGAAGCTCCTATAATTCACCCCTCCACTTT. The chain has TRBV6-1 and TRBJ1-6; no definite D call. The CDR3 loop spans 16 amino acids. Trimming removed 3 bases from V and 0 bases from J, with 9 bases in between. Germline V CDR1 and CDR2: MNHNS, SASEGT.

This chain joins TRBV9 and TRBJ1-2; perhaps TRBD1 as D (5 bases). CDR1 is SGDLS and CDR2 is YYNGEE in the germline V gene. The CDR3 sequence is 15 residues long. V lost 0 bases to trimming and J lost 6 bases, with 15 bases between them. In nucleotides, the CDR3 is TGTGCCAGCAGCGTAGTTTCGGCCGGGGGAGATGGCTACACCTTC. Translated, it gives CASSVVSAGGDGYTF.

This sequence joins TRBV7-6 and TRBJ2-1; a possible D gene is TRBD2 (5 bases). Germline lookup yields CDR1 SGHVS and CDR2 FNYEAQ. The CDR3 has 15 residues. Trimming removed 5 bases from V and 6 bases from J, with 17 bases in between. CDR3 in amino acids: CASSQVSRTANEQFF. Written as DNA, the CDR3 is TGTGCCAGCAGCCAAGTCAGCCGGACTGCCAATGAGCAGTTCTTC.

This rearrangement joins TRBV11-2 to TRBJ2-3, with a weak D call TRBD2 (5 bases). V lost 7 bases to trimming and J lost 6 bases, with 11 bases between them. Germline V gene lookup returns CDR1 SGHAT and CDR2 FQNNGV. This CDR3 has 12 residues. The CDR3 protein is CASTRSGDTQYF. The DNA for the CDR3 is TGTGCCAGCACCCGCTCGGGGGATACGCAGTATTTT.

The table lists this clone with many counts. This chain joins TRBV6-4 and TRBJ2-1; D gene ambiguous. The CDR3 covers 14 residues. Between the trimmed V and J ends, which lost 0 bases and 8 bases, there was a span of 11 bases. Germline CDR1 is MRHNA and CDR2 is SNTAGT. CDR3 in DNA: TGTGCCAGCAGTGACTCGAGTCATGCCGATGAGCAGTTCTTC. Residues: CASSDSSHADEQFF.

The chain combines TRBV6-6 with TRBJ2-6; 8 bases are shared with TRBD1. V dropped 5 bases and J dropped 2; count of bases not matched to a gene: 2. Germline V CDR1 and CDR2: MNHNY, SVGAGI (reference sequence). This CDR3 contains 15 residues. CDR3 region: CASSLTGAGANVLTF. CDR3 DNA sequence: TGTGCCAGCAGTCTGACAGGGGCTGGGGCCAACGTCCTGACTTTC.

The genes are TRBV29-1 and TRBJ1-1, with TRBD1 identical over 8 bases. With V trimmed by 4 bases and J by 0 bases, 10 bases remained unmatched. Germline V gene lookup returns CDR1 SQVTM and CDR2 ANQGSEA. The CDR3 length is 16 residues. The CDR3 protein is CSVARDRGGVNTEAFF. For the CDR3, the DNA is TGCAGCGTTGCCCGAGACAGGGGAGGCGTGAACACTGAAGCTTTCTTT.